These T cell receptor beta chains were read from a single sample in a study of cytomegalovirus exposure and HLA in healthy donors. Sequencing was performed with immunoSEQ multiplex PCR; in TCRdb, only in-frame clones are kept and a portion is missing. The sample includes 150,000 to 200,000 clones, 85% seen only once; the top ten take 16%. Sequencing input: PBMCs. All receptors come from a man aged 18 to 30 in good health and CMV-seropositive. CDR3s leave out the opening cysteine and the closing phenylalanine or tryptophan. Fields, in order: V gene, CDR3 length, D gene, J gene, CDR3 protein. A D gene is named only where the DNA matches it firmly.

TRBV5-1	11	-	TRBJ1-4	ASSLEGGEKLF
TRBV6-6	14	-	TRBJ2-7	ASSYSSWGGSYEQY
TRBV6-5	13	-	TRBJ2-7	ASSYVRGASYEQY
TRBV5-1	13	TRBD2	TRBJ2-2	ASSVSGSSAGELF
TRBV5-6	11	-	TRBJ2-5	ASSLGGGETQY
TRBV6-5	13	-	TRBJ2-2	ASSYSKGAVGELF
TRBV30	13	TRBD1	TRBJ2-1	AWSKGTAGYNEQF
TRBV28	12	TRBD1	TRBJ1-3	ASTPGQPGNTIY
TRBV7-9	11	-	TRBJ1-5	ASSAGRGEPQH
TRBV7-3	14	TRBD1	TRBJ2-2	ASSFQGQGNTGELF
TRBV10-1	11	-	TRBJ2-2	ASSGQGTGELF
TRBV7-8	11	-	TRBJ1-6	ASSLAQGSPLH
TRBV28	13	TRBD2	TRBJ2-1	ASSPGVAGGNEQF
TRBV30	12	TRBD2	TRBJ2-1	AWRKAGDYNEQF
TRBV21-1	12	-	TRBJ1-1	ASSRTGFHTEAF
TRBV27	8	-	TRBJ2-3	ASGFHTQY
TRBV28	11	-	TRBJ1-1	ASTQVDYTEAF
TRBV28	12	-	TRBJ1-2	ASSYTGWVRGYT
TRBV7-9	16	TRBD2	TRBJ2-1	ASSLVVLLAGGLNEQF
TRBV30	12	TRBD1	TRBJ1-1	AWIPGQGLTEAF
TRBV7-2	13	TRBD1	TRBJ2-6	ASSLVTGGSNVLT
TRBV11-2	16	-	TRBJ1-6	ASSPRSPGAQDNSPLH